Following are 7 T cell receptor beta chains from one sample sequenced in a study of blood T cell repertoires in COVID-19. The protocol was immunoSEQ multiplex PCR, while the TCRdb copy is restricted to in-frame clones and leaves out a portion. Among about 93,000 clones listed, roughly 90% were seen once. Sequencing input: peripheral blood. These receptor sequences come from a human donor with active COVID-19. The donor label of this sample is uncertain.

V gene TRBV30 combines with J gene TRBJ2-5; 11 bases agree with TRBD2. This CDR3 is built from 16 residues. Germline V gene sequence: CDR1 GTSNPN, CDR2 SVGIG (reference sequence). Trimming cost V 2 bases and J 2 bases; bases outside gene matches: 7. Here the CDR3 reads CAWSSLAGGPQETQYF. DNA for the CDR3: TGTGCCTGGAGTAGCCTAGCGGGGGGCCCACAAGAGACCCAGTACTTC.

The rearrangement uses TRBV3-1 (or the pseudogene TRBV3-2) and TRBJ1-5, with D possibly TRBD1 on 5 matching bases. In germline, CDR1 is LGHDT, CDR2 YNNKEL (reference sequence). The CDR3 contains 15 residues. Trimming took off 0 bases at V and 10 bases at J, with 16 bases between the two ends. CDR3 region: CASSQDTQGSKPQHF. CDR3 in DNA: TGTGCCAGCAGCCAAGATACGCAGGGAAGCAAACCCCAGCATTTT.

Written as DNA, the CDR3 is TGTGCCAGCAGTTTCCGGGACAGATCCTACGAGCAGTACTTC. This sequence encodes CASSFRDRSYEQYF. The genes are TRBV28 and TRBJ2-7, with 7 bases identical to TRBD1. The ends lost 3 bases at V and 1 base at J; junction bases unmatched: 3. This CDR3 has 14 residues. Per germline, CDR1 MDHEN and CDR2 SYDVKM.

V gene TRBV5-1 combines with J gene TRBJ1-6, with 7 bases identical to TRBD1. The germline V gene has CDR1 SGHRS and CDR2 YFSETQ. The V gene end was trimmed by 4 bases and the J gene end by 9 bases; junction bases not matched to a gene: 10. This CDR3 is built from 15 residues. The CDR3 reads CASSGGTAEGSPLHF. CDR3 in DNA: TGCGCCAGCAGCGGTGGGACAGCCGAGGGTTCACCCCTCCACTTT.

V is TRBV4-1 and J is TRBJ2-7, with TRBD2 identical over 8 bases. The V segment lost 3 bases and the J segment 4 bases; nucleotides outside the gene matches: 8. CDR3 length: 15 residues. CDR1 is MGHRA and CDR2 is YSYEKL in the germline V gene. The chain's CDR3 is CASSHPVAGRYEQYF. DNA for the CDR3: TGCGCCAGCAGCCATCCAGTAGCGGGGAGGTACGAGCAGTACTTC.

J is TRBJ2-7 and V is TRBV27; perhaps TRBD1 as D (5 bases). Trimming removed 5 bases from V and 4 bases from J, with 9 bases in between. CDR1 MNHEY and CDR2 SMNVEV come from the germline V gene (reference sequence). The CDR3 runs to 12 residues. In DNA form, the CDR3 reads TGTGCCAGCAGTGCCGCAGGGTACGAGCAGTACTTC. Encoded protein: CASSAAGYEQYF.

The chain recombines TRBV28 with TRBJ2-7; D unclear. V dropped 5 bases and J dropped 1 base, with 15 bases sitting between them. The CDR3 totals 15 residues. Germline V lookup: CDR1 MDHEN, CDR2 SYDVKM. This CDR3 is CASSPGSVVSYEQYF. CDR3 DNA sequence: TGTGCCAGCAGTCCCGGGTCGGTGGTATCCTACGAGCAGTACTTC.